This T cell receptor beta chain is from a study of T-cell memory formation after mild COVID-19. Germline-derived CDR1 and CDR2 are MGHRA and YSYEKL. This CDR3 has 14 amino acids. V lost 4 bases to trimming and J lost 9 bases, with 19 bases between them. TCRdb reprocessed the 5' RACE reads via MiXCR and lists one record per CDR3 protein. Of 400,000 to 500,000 distinct CDR3 sequences listed, over 15% are singletons. Material: PBMCs or a T cell subset sorted from them (not recorded which). The clonotype comes from an adult woman who had mild COVID-19 (a few samples of this study predate the infection). Cell type and time point are not known. The rearrangement links TRBV4-1 to TRBJ2-7; no clear D. In nucleotides, the CDR3 is TGCGCCAGCAGCCCATACTCTGAGGATCCTACGCAGTACTTC. It encodes CASSPYSEDPTQYF.